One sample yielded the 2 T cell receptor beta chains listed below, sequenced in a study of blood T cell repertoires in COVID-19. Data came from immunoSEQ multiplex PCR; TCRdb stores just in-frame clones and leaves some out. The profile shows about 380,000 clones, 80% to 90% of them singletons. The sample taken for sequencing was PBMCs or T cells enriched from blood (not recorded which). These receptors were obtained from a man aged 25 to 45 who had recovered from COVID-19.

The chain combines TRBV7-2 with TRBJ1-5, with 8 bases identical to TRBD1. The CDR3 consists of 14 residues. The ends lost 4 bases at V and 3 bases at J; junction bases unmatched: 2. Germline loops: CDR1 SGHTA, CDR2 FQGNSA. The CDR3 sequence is CASSSGQDNQPQHF. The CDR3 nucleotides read TGTGCCAGCAGCTCGGGACAGGACAATCAGCCCCAGCATTTT.

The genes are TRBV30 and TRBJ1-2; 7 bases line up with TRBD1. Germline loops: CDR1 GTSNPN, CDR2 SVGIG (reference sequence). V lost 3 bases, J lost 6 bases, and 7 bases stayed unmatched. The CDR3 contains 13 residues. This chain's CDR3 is CAWRPQGSHGYTF. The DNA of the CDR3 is TGTGCCTGGAGACCACAGGGGAGTCATGGCTACACCTTC.